The rows below give T cell receptor beta chains drawn from one sample of a study of control samples from healthy donors and cancer patients. This table comes from immunoSEQ multiplex PCR, and its TCRdb copy is limited to in-frame clones, with some not included. In the table there are 55,000 to 75,000 clones, more than 75% of which are singletons. The sample taken for sequencing was PBMCs. Receptors were obtained from a woman between 50 and 59 years old with head and neck cancer. Both conserved end residues are part of each CDR3. Each record gives: J gene, CDR3 length, V gene, CDR3 protein.

J: TRBJ1-5; length: 13; V: TRBV19; CDR3: CASTWDRNQPQHF
J: TRBJ2-5; length: 15; V: TRBV6-5; CDR3: CASRGWGESQETQYF
J: TRBJ1-1; length: 15; V: TRBV15; CDR3: CATSRDVGKGSGAFF
J: TRBJ1-3; length: 16; V: TRBV18; CDR3: CASSLQQGKSGNTIYF
J: TRBJ1-2; length: 16; V: TRBV15; CDR3: CATSRASVVGNGGYTF
J: TRBJ2-3; length: 13; V: TRBV7-8; CDR3: CASSSYSTDTQYF
J: TRBJ1-1; length: 18; V: TRBV4-2; CDR3: CASSQGINPTGLLAEAFF
J: TRBJ1-6; length: 16; V: TRBV27; CDR3: CASSLTGGGRYSPLHF
J: TRBJ2-5; length: 15; V: TRBV3-1/TRBV3-2; CDR3: CASSQDATGSRAQYF
J: TRBJ1-2; length: 13; V: TRBV4-2; CDR3: CASSPDRETGYTF
J: TRBJ2-3; length: 18; V: TRBV7-2; CDR3: CASSLARGLAGDADTQYF
J: TRBJ1-1; length: 13; V: TRBV5-1; CDR3: CASSLRTNTEAFF
J: TRBJ1-1; length: 13; V: TRBV5-1; CDR3: CASSLMEGREAFF
J: TRBJ2-1; length: 16; V: TRBV25-1; CDR3: CASSSRVRVPYNEQFF
J: TRBJ2-3; length: 15; V: TRBV30; CDR3: CAWGLGGGLTDTQYF
J: TRBJ1-2; length: 15; V: TRBV18; CDR3: CASSPDTGLNYGYTF
J: TRBJ1-1; length: 8; V: TRBV24-1; CDR3: CATHRAFF
J: TRBJ2-1; length: 14; V: TRBV12-5; CDR3: CASGLVGGLGEQFF
J: TRBJ1-6; length: 15; V: TRBV30; CDR3: CAWSVGAPGGEPLHF
J: TRBJ2-3; length: 14; V: TRBV6-5; CDR3: CASSSAGGPGTQYF
J: TRBJ2-1; length: 13; V: TRBV7-4; CDR3: CASSLGREVEQFF
J: TRBJ2-6; length: 17; V: TRBV7-3; CDR3: CASSLGMGMSGANVLTF
J: TRBJ1-3; length: 13; V: TRBV19; CDR3: CASTPDSRNTIYF
J: TRBJ2-1; length: 13; V: TRBV28; CDR3: CASLQGHYNEQFF
J: TRBJ1-3; length: 14; V: TRBV6-5; CDR3: CASSYGSSGNTIYF
J: TRBJ2-3; length: 15; V: TRBV19; CDR3: CASTPPGGGGDTQYF
J: TRBJ1-1; length: 15; V: TRBV5-1; CDR3: CASSAGQGLGTEAFF
J: TRBJ1-5; length: 14; V: TRBV23-1; CDR3: CASSLEGDNQPQHF
J: TRBJ1-2; length: 14; V: TRBV5-4; CDR3: CASSLDRGGYGYTF
J: TRBJ2-1; length: 15; V: TRBV5-6; CDR3: CASSRMDRTYNEQFF
J: TRBJ2-1; length: 15; V: TRBV10-3; CDR3: CAITVGTESYNEQFF
J: TRBJ2-7; length: 17; V: TRBV5-8; CDR3: CASSLRASGRQSYEQYF
J: TRBJ2-1; length: 15; V: TRBV7-7; CDR3: CASSSQGSSYNEQFF
J: TRBJ1-5; length: 14; V: TRBV10-3; CDR3: CAISEPQGNQPQHF
J: TRBJ2-1; length: 17; V: TRBV28; CDR3: CASSLRLAGAPGDEQFF
J: TRBJ1-2; length: 13; V: TRBV28; CDR3: CASLEGGAYGYTF
J: TRBJ1-2; length: 11; V: TRBV24-1; CDR3: CATESRGGYTF
J: TRBJ2-1; length: 15; V: TRBV7-6; CDR3: CASSSTVSSYNEQFF
J: TRBJ2-7; length: 15; V: TRBV6-5; CDR3: CASSRIDFLSYEQYF
J: TRBJ2-1; length: 14; V: TRBV5-1; CDR3: CASSPGGAGDEQFF
J: TRBJ1-3; length: 18; V: TRBV18; CDR3: CASSPPRAGKGSGNTIYF
J: TRBJ1-4; length: 13; V: TRBV30; CDR3: CAFRGRRGEKLFF
J: TRBJ1-5; length: 13; V: TRBV29-1; CDR3: CSVGGEGNQPQHF
J: TRBJ2-7; length: 14; V: TRBV5-5; CDR3: CASSGGGDPYEQYF
J: TRBJ1-1; length: 15; V: TRBV5-1; CDR3: CASSPDSPSNTEAFF
J: TRBJ2-2; length: 16; V: TRBV7-8; CDR3: CASSLEVQLVTGELFF
J: TRBJ2-7; length: 16; V: TRBV14; CDR3: CASSQDLARDGYEQYF
J: TRBJ1-3; length: 15; V: TRBV30; CDR3: CAWSSWGGSGNTIYF
J: TRBJ1-1; length: 16; V: TRBV7-7; CDR3: CASSLEFRRMNTEAFF
J: TRBJ2-1; length: 14; V: TRBV6-5; CDR3: CASRGDYRYNEQFF